These 19 T cell receptor beta chains came from one sample sequenced in a study of T-cell reconstitution after alpha-beta-depleted transplantation in children. Preparation of the TCRbeta library was carried out with unique molecular identifiers. In TCRdb, the PCR reads were re-called with MiXCR into one record per CDR3 protein. The table shows about 460,000 distinct CDR3 sequences, with around 13% occurring only once. The sequencing here drew on PBMCs from the stem cell graft donor, taken from the stem cell graft. Receptor source: a human donor who donated a stem cell graft to a child with combined immunodeficiency.

The table lists this clonotype with a few counts. The rearrangement uses TRBV6-4 and TRBJ2-3; TRBD1 matches 10 bases. J gave up 10 bases and V 0 bases, and 16 bases lay outside the gene matches. Germline values: CDR1 MRHNA, CDR2 SNTAGT. This CDR3 has 18 residues. The CDR3 is CASSDSAPGTGELDSQYF. CDR3 bases: TGTGCCAGCAGTGACTCTGCCCCCGGGACAGGGGAACTGGATTCGCAGTATTTT.

The V and J genes are TRBV11-3 and TRBJ2-5, with D maybe TRBD1 (6 bases). The CDR3 is 14 amino acids. Germline values: CDR1 SGHNT, CDR2 YENEEA. The ends were cut back, 7 bases at V and 0 bases at J, with 12 bases in the middle. Here the CDR3 DNA reads TGTGCCAGCACCGGCGAGGGGGACCAAGAGACCCAGTACTTC. It specifies CASTGEGDQETQYF.

This clonotype was found many times. The chain links TRBV9 to TRBJ2-3, with 7 positions matching TRBD2. J gave up 2 bases and V 3 bases, and 9 bases lay outside the gene matches. The CDR3 contains 16 residues. Germline values: CDR1 SGDLS, CDR2 YYNGEE. The DNA of the CDR3 is TGTGCCAGCAGCGGTACGGGGGGAACTCTCACAGATACGCAGTATTTT. This encodes CASSGTGGTLTDTQYF.

This clonotype was picked up a small number of times. This chain links TRBV9 with TRBJ2-1; TRBD2 aligns across 9 bases. V shed 0 bases and J 3 bases; nucleotides not matched to a gene: 1. CDR3 length: 15 residues. CDR1 and CDR2 from the germline V gene are SGDLS and YYNGEE. The CDR3, as DNA: TGTGCCAGCAGCGTAGCTAGCGGGATCTACAATGAGCAGTTCTTC. Translation: CASSVASGIYNEQFF.

V and J are TRBV20-1 and TRBJ2-5; TRBD2 might be the D (6 bases). This CDR3 has 13 amino acids. The germline CDR1 and CDR2 sequences are DFQATT and SNEGSKA (reference sequence). Trimming pared 5 bases from V and 1 base from J, leaving 11 bases between. This CDR3 is CSAVGGIQETQYF. In nucleotides, the CDR3 is TGCAGTGCTGTCGGAGGGATCCAAGAGACCCAGTACTTC.

The chain is built from TRBV2 and TRBJ2-7, with D perhaps TRBD1 (5 bases). Germline V gene sequence: CDR1 SNHLY, CDR2 FYNNEI. This CDR3 has 16 amino acids. V was trimmed by 2 bases and J by 0 bases, leaving 14 bases between them. The CDR3 DNA reads as TGTGCCAGCAGTGAAACAGTAACAGGTTTCTCCTACGAGCAGTACTTC. This encodes CASSETVTGFSYEQYF.

The chain joins TRBV12-3 or TRBV12-4 to TRBJ2-4, with TRBD1 as a possible D gene (6 bases). Deletions cut 1 base from V and 5 bases from J, with 6 bases between. The CDR3 loop spans 13 amino acids. DNA for the CDR3: TGTGCCAGCAGTTTAGACAGGGAAAACATTCAGTACTTC. Protein product: CASSLDRENIQYF.

This clonotype was observed a few times. The rearrangement uses TRBV4-3 and TRBJ2-7, with 10 positions matching TRBD1. The germline gives CDR1 LGHNA, CDR2 YSLEER. Losses at the gene ends were 5 bases for V and 3 bases for J; bases not matched to a gene: 13. The CDR3 totals 17 residues. This chain's CDR3 is CASSSARDRGSVYEQYF. The CDR3 nucleotides read TGCGCCAGCAGCTCAGCCAGGGACAGGGGAAGTGTCTACGAGCAGTACTTC.

The genes are TRBV11-2 and TRBJ2-3; maybe TRBD2 (6 bases). Germline-derived CDR1 and CDR2 are SGHAT and FQNNGV. V gave up 3 bases and J gave up 3 bases, with 28 bases separating them. The CDR3 has 20 residues. DNA for the CDR3: TGTGCCAGCAGCTTCCCACTCTCCCCGTCCCTTAGCGGCCAGACAGATACGCAGTATTTT. Protein sequence: CASSFPLSPSLSGQTDTQYF.

The table lists this clonotype with a few counts. V gene TRBV25-1 combines with J gene TRBJ2-7; no reliable D call. Trimming left V 4 bases short and J 4 bases short, with 17 bases between. CDR1 is MGHDK and CDR2 is SYGVNS in the germline V gene. The CDR3 contains 15 residues. The CDR3 DNA reads TGTGCCAGCAGTGCCCACTATGGGCGTAGATACGAGCAGTACTTC. This gives the protein CASSAHYGRRYEQYF.

This clonotype appeared a few times. As DNA, the CDR3 is TGTGCCAGCAGCCAAGAAGTCCGATGGCCTAGCATCAATGAGCAGTTCTTC. Translating gives CASSQEVRWPSINEQFF. The chain combines TRBV3-1 with TRBJ2-1; a possible D gene is TRBD2 (5 bases). This CDR3 is 17 amino acids long. Germline lookup yields CDR1 LGHDT and CDR2 YNNKEL (reference sequence). V was cut by 0 bases and J by 6 bases, with 18 bases left in between.

This clonotype was counted between two and nine times. The rearrangement links TRBV15 to TRBJ2-4; tentatively, D is TRBD1 (6 bases). The V gene's germline CDR1 is LNHNV and CDR2 YYDKDF (reference sequence). CDR3 length: 13 amino acids. V lost 3 bases and J 8 bases, leaving 11 bases between the germline ends. CDR3 nucleotide sequence: TGTGCCACCAGCAGGGGGGCCACGTACATTCAGTACTTC. This encodes CATSRGATYIQYF.

This clonotype was recorded many times. The rearrangement joins TRBV12-3 or TRBV12-4 to TRBJ2-1, with D perhaps matching TRBD2 (6 bases). This CDR3 is built from 13 residues. The V and J ends lost 7 bases and 6 bases respectively, with 13 bases between them. The CDR3 coding sequence is TGTGCCAGCACCCCGACTAGTGTCAATGAGCAGTTCTTC. Translated, it gives CASTPTSVNEQFF.

The J gene is TRBJ2-6, the V gene TRBV5-1; D remains unclear. Germline CDR1 SGHRS, CDR2 YFSETQ. The CDR3 has 17 residues. V shed 5 bases and J shed 0 bases, with 15 bases lying between them. The CDR3 region has the DNA TGCGCCAGCAGGTCGAAGGTTTTCAGCTCTGGGGCCAACGTCCTGACTTTC. This sequence encodes CASRSKVFSSGANVLTF.

The V gene is TRBV5-1, the J gene TRBJ1-1, with a tentative D call TRBD1 (6 bases). This CDR3 region has 16 residues. The V gene lost 6 bases and the J gene lost 2 bases, with 20 bases spanning the gap. Germline-derived CDR1 and CDR2 are SGHRS and YFSETQ. CDR3 loop: CASTWEGGATNTEAFF. CDR3 in DNA: TGCGCCAGCACCTGGGAGGGGGGCGCTACCAACACTGAAGCTTTCTTT.

There are many counts of this clonotype. V gene TRBV24-1 combines with J gene TRBJ2-3; D possibly corresponds to TRBD2 (6 bases). This CDR3 is built from 16 residues. Trimming pared 0 bases from V and 5 bases from J, leaving 14 bases between. The germline V gene has CDR1 KGHDR and CDR2 SFDVKD. In DNA form, the CDR3 reads TGTGCCACCAGTGATTTGCCGGGACTTAGCGGAGATACGCAGTATTTT. Translating it yields CATSDLPGLSGDTQYF.

This clonotype was recorded many times. The chain recombines TRBV10-3 with TRBJ2-1, with 7 bases matching TRBD1. V lost 4 bases, J lost 1 base, and 4 bases stayed unmatched. This CDR3 is built from 15 residues. Germline assignment: CDR1 ENHRY and CDR2 SYGVKD. CDR3: CAISARQGSYNEQFF. The CDR3, as DNA: TGTGCCATCAGTGCGAGACAGGGTTCCTACAATGAGCAGTTCTTC.

This rearrangement joins TRBV12-3 or TRBV12-4 to TRBJ1-2; D gene uncertain. The CDR3 has 14 amino acids. V was cut by 4 bases and J by 0 bases, with 9 bases left in between. In DNA, the CDR3 is TGTGCCAGCAGTTCCCGAGTTTCTAACTATGGCTACACCTTC. Translated, it gives CASSSRVSNYGYTF.

About this clonotype itself: Here the CDR3 omits its conserved ending phenylalanine or tryptophan, so a read error is the likely source. The chain couples TRBV5-6 to TRBJ2-1; perhaps TRBD2 as D (6 bases). The V and J ends lost 2 bases and 8 bases respectively, with 11 bases between them. The CDR3 covers 13 residues. Germline assignment: CDR1 SGHDT and CDR2 YYEEEE. The CDR3 region has the DNA TGTGCCAGCAGCTTCCGGGAGCTTTATGAGCAGTTCTGC. This encodes CASSFRELYEQFC.